The sequence of this T cell receptor (beta chain) was determined in a study of human T cells and chemical hapten exposure. Study at large: On about 2 cm by about 2 cm of upper inner arm skin, sensitization was performed with 2% DPC. Study results and caveats: Those TCRs sitting above 1 in 1000 frequency stayed the same with DPC sensitization.

Comments on this clonotype: What it recognizes is unknown.

The CDR3 has 16 amino acids. Trimming removed 3 bases from V and 2 bases from J, with 15 bases in between. The germline gives CDR1 KGHSH, CDR2 LQKENI. Unique molecular identifiers were linked by the library to individual cDNA molecules. TCRdb recomputed calls from the RACE reads with MiXCR, one row per CDR3 protein. The sample yields roughly 100,000 distinct CDR3 sequences, less than 35% seen once. Time point described: patch test 3, about 24 weeks after DPC sensitization. Treatment denoted: therapeutic diphenylcyclopropenone sensitization with weekly scalp DPC. Total RNA extraction was carried out from unfractionated whole blood.

The receptor's source is a middle-aged man with alopecia areata. Some clones in this sample may be carry-over from other donors' samples. The chain has TRBV18 and TRBJ2-3, with D maybe TRBD2 (6 bases). Material: whole blood, obtained in connection with sensitization to the hapten diphenylcyclopropenone (DPC). CDR3 coding DNA: TGTGCCAGCTCACCGGTCGGAGGGCTCCACACAGATACGCAGTATTTT. It yields the protein CASSPVGGLHTDTQYF.